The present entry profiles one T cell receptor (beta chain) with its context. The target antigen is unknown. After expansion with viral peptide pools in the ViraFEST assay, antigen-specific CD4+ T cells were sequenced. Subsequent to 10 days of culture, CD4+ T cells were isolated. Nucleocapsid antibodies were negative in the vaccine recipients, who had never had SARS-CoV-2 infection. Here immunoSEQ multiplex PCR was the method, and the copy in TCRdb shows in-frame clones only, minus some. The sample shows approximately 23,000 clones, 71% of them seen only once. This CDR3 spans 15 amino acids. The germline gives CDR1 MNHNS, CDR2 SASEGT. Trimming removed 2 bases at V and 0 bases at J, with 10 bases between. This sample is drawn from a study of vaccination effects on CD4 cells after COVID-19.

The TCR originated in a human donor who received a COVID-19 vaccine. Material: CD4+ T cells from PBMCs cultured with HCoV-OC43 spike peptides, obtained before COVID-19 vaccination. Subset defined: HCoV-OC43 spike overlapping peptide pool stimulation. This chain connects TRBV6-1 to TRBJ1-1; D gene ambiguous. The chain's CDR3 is CASSEIVGLNTEAFF. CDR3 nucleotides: TGTGCCAGCAGTGAAATCGTGGGCCTGAACACTGAAGCTTTCTTT.